Listed below are T cell receptor beta chains from one sample, sequenced in a study of vaccination and CD4 T cells after COVID-19. TCRdb independently ran MiXCR on the PCR reads; one entry per CDR3 protein. The top ten hold about 50% of the sample, which has over 950 distinct CDR3 sequences, about 14% seen once. No antigen has been identified for these receptors. The sequenced material came from CD4+ T cells from blood, cultured in vitro. The receptors originated from a human donor in good health. The CDR3 runs from the conserved cysteine through the conserved F or W. D genes are given only for firm matches. Rows give clone size only sometimes, using once, few, many, or a class for an expanded clone.

J	V	size	length	D	CDR3	DNA
TRBJ2-1	TRBV5-1	NA	14	TRBD2	CASRRLAGDNEQFF	TGCGCCAGCAGAAGACTAGCGGGGGACAATGAGCAGTTCTTC
TRBJ1-1	TRBV4-3	NA	14	NA	CASSQEPMNTEAFF	TGCGCCAGCAGCCAAGAACCCATGAACACTGAAGCTTTCTTT
TRBJ2-3	TRBV21-1	medium-sized	15	NA	CASSRSGGATDTQYF	TGTGCCAGCAGCAGAAGCGGGGGGGCAACAGATACGCAGTATTTT
TRBJ1-2	TRBV28	medium-sized	13	NA	CASTREANYGYTF	TGTGCCAGCACACGAGAGGCTAACTATGGCTACACCTTC
TRBJ2-7	TRBV6-5	medium-sized	14	TRBD1	CASSLTGPTYEQYF	TGTGCCAGCAGTTTGACAGGGCCTACCTACGAGCAGTACTTC
TRBJ1-5	TRBV11-2	few	14	TRBD1	CASRDGTGDQPQHF	TGTGCCAGCAGAGATGGGACAGGGGATCAGCCCCAGCATTTT
TRBJ2-3	TRBV2	NA	16	NA	CASSGWAGRLSDTQYF	TGTGCCAGCAGTGGATGGGCAGGGCGGTTGTCAGATACGCAGTATTTT
TRBJ2-7	TRBV14	few	13	NA	CASSRADAYEQYF	TGTGCCAGCAGCCGTGCAGACGCCTACGAGCAGTACTTC
TRBJ1-4	TRBV6-1	NA	15	NA	CASTQPGEGNEKLFF	TGTGCCAGCACCCAACCAGGGGAGGGAAATGAAAAACTGTTTTTT
TRBJ1-4	TRBV10-3	few	16	NA	CAISESAARGTEKLFF	TGTGCCATCAGTGAGTCGGCGGCCCGGGGAACTGAAAAACTGTTTTTT
TRBJ2-5	TRBV9	NA	14	NA	CASSPQGLKETQYF	TGTGCCAGCAGCCCCCAGGGTTTGAAAGAGACCCAGTACTTC
TRBJ2-5	TRBV18	NA	16	TRBD1	CASSPPVGTGQETQYF	TGTGCCAGCTCACCACCAGTCGGGACAGGGCAAGAGACCCAGTACTTC
TRBJ1-3	TRBV4-1	NA	16	NA	CASSQALGRGGNTIYF	TGCGCCAGCAGCCAAGCCCTGGGACGGGGGGGAAACACCATATATTTT
TRBJ2-5	TRBV7-2	medium-sized	15	TRBD2	CASSLAETSRETQYF	TGTGCCAGCAGCTTAGCGGAGACTAGCAGGGAGACCCAGTACTTC
TRBJ2-7	TRBV7-9	few	16	NA	CASSLEGSARPYEQYF	TGTGCCAGCAGCTTAGAGGGCAGTGCTAGACCCTACGAGCAGTACTTC
TRBJ2-5	TRBV27	NA	15	NA	CASRSALGRERTQYF	TGTGCCAGCAGATCCGCGTTGGGGCGGGAAAGGACCCAGTACTTC
TRBJ2-1	TRBV11-3	few	14	NA	CASSLLSGYNEQFF	TGTGCCAGCAGCTTACTCAGCGGCTACAATGAGCAGTTCTTC
TRBJ2-7	TRBV5-1	NA	15	TRBD1	CASRGARGLLYEQYF	TGCGCCAGCAGGGGGGCCAGGGGGCTGCTCTACGAGCAGTACTTC
TRBJ2-7	TRBV5-1	few	14	NA	CASSPPGHGGEQYF	TGCGCCAGCAGCCCCCCGGGACACGGTGGGGAGCAGTACTTC
TRBJ2-5	TRBV5-1	NA	14	TRBD1	CASSLQGPQETQYF	TGCGCCAGCAGCTTACAGGGGCCACAAGAGACCCAGTACTTC
TRBJ1-2	TRBV20-1	medium-sized	15	TRBD1	CSARDQDRGLSGYTF	TGCAGTGCTAGAGATCAAGACAGGGGGCTTAGTGGCTACACCTTC
TRBJ2-7	TRBV24-1	medium-sized	18	NA	CATSDPFRGGPPYYEQYF	TGTGCCACCAGTGATCCGTTTCGCGGGGGCCCACCCTACTACGAGCAGTACTTC
TRBJ2-2	TRBV2	NA	12	TRBD1	CASSPPGGGLFF	TGTGCCAGCAGCCCACCAGGGGGTGGGCTGTTTTTT
TRBJ1-2	TRBV5-4	few	13	NA	CASSSDSLYGYTF	TGTGCCAGCAGCAGTGACAGCCTCTATGGCTACACCTTC